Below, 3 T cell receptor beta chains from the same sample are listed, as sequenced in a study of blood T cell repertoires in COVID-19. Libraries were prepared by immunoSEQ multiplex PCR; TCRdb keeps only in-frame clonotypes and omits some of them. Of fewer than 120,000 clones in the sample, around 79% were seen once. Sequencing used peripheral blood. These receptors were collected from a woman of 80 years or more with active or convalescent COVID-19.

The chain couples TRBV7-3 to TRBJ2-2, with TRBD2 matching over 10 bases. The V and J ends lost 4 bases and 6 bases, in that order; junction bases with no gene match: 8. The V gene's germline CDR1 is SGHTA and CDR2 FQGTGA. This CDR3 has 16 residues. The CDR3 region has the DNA TGTGCCAGCAGCTCGAGGGGTGGGACTAGCGCCGGGGAGCTGTTTTTT. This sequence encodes CASSSRGGTSAGELFF.

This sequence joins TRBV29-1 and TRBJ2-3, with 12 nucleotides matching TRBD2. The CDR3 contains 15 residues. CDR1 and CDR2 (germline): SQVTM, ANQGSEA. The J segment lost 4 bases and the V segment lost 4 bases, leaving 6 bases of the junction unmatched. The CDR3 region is CSVGSTSGSADTQYF. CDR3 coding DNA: TGCAGCGTTGGATCGACTAGCGGGAGTGCAGATACGCAGTATTTT.

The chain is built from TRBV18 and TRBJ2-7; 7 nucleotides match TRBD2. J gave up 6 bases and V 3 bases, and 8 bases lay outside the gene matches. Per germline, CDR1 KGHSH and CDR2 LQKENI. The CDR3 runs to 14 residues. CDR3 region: CASSPKLREGEQYF. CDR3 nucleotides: TGTGCCAGCTCACCTAAATTAAGGGAGGGCGAGCAGTACTTC. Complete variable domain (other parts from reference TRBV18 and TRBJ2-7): NAGVMQNPRHLVRRRGQEARLRCSPMKGHSHVYWYRQLPEEGLKFMVYLQKENIIDESGMPKERFSAEFPKEGPSILRIQQVVRGDSAAYFCASSPKLREGEQYFGPGTRLTVT.